The 25 T cell receptor beta chains in this list originate from one sample, sequenced in a study of cytomegalovirus exposure and HLA in healthy donors. Primers: 60 Vbeta forward and 13 Jbeta reverse. Assay: immunoSEQ multiplex PCR; the TCRdb copy retains only in-frame clones and omits some. The sample records tens of thousands of clones, around three quarters being singletons. What was sequenced was PBMCs. Receptors were obtained from a man aged 25-45 years in good health and CMV-seronegative.

This chain connects TRBV6-5 to TRBJ2-7; tentative D call: TRBD1 (5 bases). This CDR3 spans 13 amino acids. The V and J ends lost 2 bases and 4 bases respectively, with 9 bases between them. CDR1 MNHEY and CDR2 SVGAGI come from the germline V gene. CDR3 sequence reads: CASSYATEYEQYV. DNA for the CDR3: TGTGCCAGCAGTTACGCGACAGAGTACGAGCAGTACGTC.

This rearrangement joins TRBV5-1 to TRBJ1-4; 7 bases agree with TRBD1. The CDR3 covers 13 residues. J lost 6 bases, V lost 7 bases, and 6 bases had no gene match. The germline CDR1 and CDR2 sequences are SGHRS and YFSETQ. The CDR3 DNA sequence: TGCGCCAGCCGGACAGGCCAGGATGAAAAACTGTTTTTT. This gives the protein CASRTGQDEKLFF.

This chain connects TRBV7-9 to TRBJ1-2, with D uncertain. Deletions cut 5 bases from V and 0 bases from J, with 13 bases between. This CDR3 has 15 residues. The germline V gene encodes CDR1 SEHNR and CDR2 FQNEAQ (reference sequence). The CDR3 region is CASSPPRLANYGYTF. In DNA form, the CDR3 reads TGTGCCAGCAGCCCGCCGCGGTTAGCTAACTATGGCTACACCTTC.

This clone was seen more than once but under ten times. The CDR3 protein is CASSGAYGPNTEAFF. For the CDR3, the DNA is TGCGCCAGCAGCGGGGCTTATGGTCCGAACACTGAAGCTTTCTTT. The V gene is TRBV5-1, the J gene TRBJ1-1, with D perhaps TRBD1 (5 bases). This CDR3 has 15 amino acids. Germline V gene lookup returns CDR1 SGHRS and CDR2 YFSETQ. The V end lost 4 bases, the J end lost 1 base, and 14 bases lay between the germline ends.

The CDR3 bases are TGTGCCAGCACCCAACTAAGGGGGTTGGACACTGAAGCTTTCTTT. It encodes CASTQLRGLDTEAFF. The rearrangement links TRBV6-6 to TRBJ1-1; D perhaps matches TRBD1 (6 bases). This CDR3 region has 15 residues. Per germline, CDR1 MNHNY and CDR2 SVGAGI (reference sequence). With 7 bases removed from V and 3 bases from J, the gap between germline ends came to 18 bases.

The chain is built from TRBV4-3 and TRBJ2-7, with D maybe TRBD1 (7 bases). Germline CDR1 and CDR2: LGHNA and YSLEER. The CDR3 contains 15 residues. The V end was cut by 1 base, the J end by 0 bases, with 10 bases between. The CDR3 DNA reads TGCGCCAGCAGCCAAGCGGGGGACAGCTCCTACGAGCAGTACTTC. Translation gives CASSQAGDSSYEQYF.

The chain recombines TRBV6-4 with TRBJ2-1, with 8 bases lining up with TRBD1. The CDR3 contains 14 residues. Germline V gives CDR1 MRHNA, CDR2 SNTAGT. With V trimmed by 6 bases and J by 9 bases, 10 bases remained unmatched. The CDR3 spells CASSEFSGGFEQFF. DNA of the CDR3: TGTGCCAGCAGCGAGTTTTCAGGGGGCTTTGAGCAGTTCTTC.

J is TRBJ1-4 and V is TRBV4-3, with unresolved D. This CDR3 is 16 amino acids long. The V and J ends lost 1 base and 7 bases respectively, with 16 bases between them. Germline loops: CDR1 LGHNA, CDR2 YSLEER. This CDR3 is CASSQVNEFFSEKLFF. CDR3 coding DNA: TGCGCCAGCAGCCAAGTCAACGAGTTTTTTAGTGAAAAACTGTTTTTT.

The rearrangement uses TRBV19 and TRBJ2-7, with 9 bases aligning to TRBD1. Germline loops: CDR1 LNHDA, CDR2 SQIVND (reference sequence). The CDR3 spans 13 residues. The ends lost 6 bases at V and 6 bases at J; junction bases unmatched: 6. This CDR3 reads CASSSGQGSEQYV. As DNA, the CDR3 is TGTGCCAGTAGCTCGGGACAGGGCTCCGAGCAGTACGTC.

CDR3 nucleotide sequence: TGCAGCGTTGTCCTAGCGGGGACCTACGAGCAGTACTTC. Its protein product is CSVVLAGTYEQYF. The rearrangement links TRBV29-1 to TRBJ2-5; 9 bases align to TRBD2. The end of the DNA is better explained by TRBJ2-7, so the J call may be wrong. The germline CDR1 and CDR2 sequences are SQVTM and ANQGSEA. The CDR3 extends over 13 amino acids.

The rearrangement joins TRBV11-2 to TRBJ1-2; 7 bases fit TRBD1. CDR3 length: 14 amino acids. Looked up from germline, CDR1 is SGHAT and CDR2 is FQNNGV. After removal of 5 bases from V and 6 bases from J, the junction contained 9 bases not matched to a gene. The CDR3: CASSAPGGIHGYTF. In nucleotides, the CDR3 is TGTGCCAGCAGCGCACCAGGGGGTATCCATGGCTACACCTTC.

This clone occurred a few times. The chain employs TRBV2 and TRBJ2-1, with 7 bases matching TRBD1. From germline, CDR1 is SNHLY and CDR2 FYNNEI. The trim removed 6 bases at V and 7 bases at J, leaving 0 bases unmatched. The CDR3 runs to 11 residues. The CDR3 bases are TGTGCCAGCAGACAGGGGAATGAGCAGTTCTTC. Translated: CASRQGNEQFF. Full variable domain (remainder filled in from reference TRBV2 and TRBJ2-1): EPEVTQTPSHQVTQMGQEVILRCVPISNHLYFYWYRQILGQKVEFLVSFYNNEISEKSEIFDDQFSVERPDGSNFTLKIRSTKLEDSAMYFCASRQGNEQFFGPGTRLTVL.

CDR3 sequence reads: CASSAGDRAGTIYF. The CDR3 region has the DNA TGTGCCAGCAGCGCCGGGGACAGGGCCGGCACCATATATTTT. This chain links TRBV7-6 with TRBJ1-3; 9 nucleotides agree with TRBD1. The CDR3 length is 14 residues. J lost 9 bases, V lost 5 bases, and 8 bases had no gene match. Looked up from germline, CDR1 is SGHVS and CDR2 is FNYEAQ.

This clone was observed once. The gene calls are TRBV15 and TRBJ2-2, with a weak D call TRBD2 (5 bases). Germline CDR1 reads LNHNV; CDR2 reads YYDKDF (reference sequence). V was cut by 8 bases and J by 0 bases, with 16 bases left in between. CDR3 size: 16 residues. The CDR3 spells CATGMTYGANTGELFF. Here the CDR3 DNA reads TGTGCCACCGGGATGACTTACGGGGCGAACACCGGGGAGCTGTTTTTT.

This rearrangement joins TRBV12-5 to TRBJ2-1; 8 bases fit TRBD2. The germline V gene encodes CDR1 LGHNT and CDR2 FRNRAP. This CDR3 has 15 amino acids. With 5 bases clipped from V and 8 bases from J, the junction kept 11 bases outside the gene matches. The CDR3 DNA is TGTGCTAGTGGTCCAGGTAGCGGGATAAGAGATGAGCAGTTCTTC. Protein product: CASGPGSGIRDEQFF.

This clone was detected only once. The chain joins TRBV6-1 to TRBJ1-4; D is unresolved. The CDR3 spans 16 residues. V dropped 1 base and J dropped 0 bases, with 9 bases sitting between them. Germline assignment: CDR1 MNHNS and CDR2 SASEGT. The CDR3 region is CASSEEVLATNEKLFF. In nucleotides, the CDR3 is TGTGCCAGCAGTGAAGAGGTCCTAGCAACTAATGAAAAACTGTTTTTT.

The rearrangement joins TRBV19 to TRBJ1-1; tentative D call: TRBD1 (5 bases). CDR3 length: 15 amino acids. CDR1 and CDR2 from the germline V gene are LNHDA and SQIVND (reference sequence). V was pared by 6 bases and J by 0 bases, with 14 bases between. CDR3 sequence: CASSPGVFMNTEAFF. Written as DNA, the CDR3 is TGTGCCAGTAGCCCGGGGGTGTTCATGAACACTGAAGCTTTCTTT. The full variable domain, completed using reference TRBV19 and TRBJ1-1, is DGGITQSPKYLFRKEGQNVTLSCEQNLNHDAMYWYRQDPGQGLRLIYYSQIVNDFQKGDIAEGYSVSREKKESFPLTVTSAQKNPTAFYLCASSPGVFMNTEAFFGQGTRLTVV.

The chain is built from TRBV9 and TRBJ1-2; no firm D call. CDR1 SGDLS and CDR2 YYNGEE come from the germline V gene. V was shortened by 0 bases and J by 7 bases, with 10 bases between the two germline ends. The CDR3 runs 13 residues. The chain's CDR3 is CASSVAGLSGYTF. Written as DNA, the CDR3 is TGTGCCAGCAGCGTAGCAGGTTTGAGTGGCTACACCTTC.

As DNA, the CDR3 is TGTGCCAGCAGCTCTGGACTAGCTAGCACAGATACGCAGTATTTT. Residues: CASSSGLASTDTQYF. The genes are TRBV9 and TRBJ2-3; the match to TRBD2 covers 8 bases. Germline-derived CDR1 and CDR2 are SGDLS and YYNGEE. The V and J ends lost 4 bases and 0 bases, in that order; junction bases with no gene match: 4. The CDR3 sequence is 15 residues long.

This clone was found once. The chain carries TRBV7-2 and TRBJ1-2; 11 bases match TRBD1. Trimming removed 5 bases from V and 4 bases from J; junction bases left unmatched: 9. The CDR3 runs 16 residues. Germline V gene sequence: CDR1 SGHTA, CDR2 FQGNSA. As DNA, the CDR3 is TGTGCCAGCAGCAGTTCCTGGACAGGGGGCGGCTATGGCTACACCTTC. It encodes CASSSSWTGGGYGYTF.

The genes are TRBV7-9 and TRBJ2-1; D perhaps matches TRBD1 (6 bases). Trimming pared 5 bases from V and 9 bases from J, leaving 23 bases between. The length of the CDR3 is 16 residues. In germline, CDR1 is SEHNR, CDR2 FQNEAQ (reference sequence). Here the CDR3 reads CASSPRGSFNEGEQFF. CDR3 sequence (DNA): TGTGCCAGCAGCCCAAGGGGGAGTTTTAATGAAGGTGAGCAGTTCTTC.

The J gene is TRBJ1-4, the V gene TRBV6-5; D unresolved. The germline V gene has CDR1 MNHEY and CDR2 SVGAGI. The CDR3 runs 13 residues. V was trimmed by 11 bases and J by 8 bases, leaving 18 bases between them. The CDR3, as DNA: TGTGCCGGAGGGTCCGGGATTGGGGAAAAACTGTTTTTT. Its protein product is CAGGSGIGEKLFF.

This chain uses TRBV2 with TRBJ2-2, with 9 bases that match TRBD1. The V segment lost 9 bases and the J segment 0 bases; nucleotides outside the gene matches: 2. The CDR3 sequence is 14 residues long. Looked up from germline, CDR1 is SNHLY and CDR2 is FYNNEI. The CDR3: CASRTGANTGELFF. DNA for the CDR3: TGTGCCAGTCGGACAGGGGCGAACACCGGGGAGCTGTTTTTT.

The V gene is TRBV27, the J gene TRBJ2-7, with 9 bases that match TRBD1. Trimming took 5 bases from V and 2 from J; bases not matched to a gene: 4. The CDR3 loop spans 14 amino acids. In germline, CDR1 is MNHEY, CDR2 SMNVEV (reference sequence). DNA of the CDR3: TGTGCCAGCAGTCCGGGACAGGGTCCCTACGAGCAGTACGTC. Translation gives CASSPGQGPYEQYV.

The chain uses TRBV6-1 and TRBJ2-7; possibly TRBD1 for D (5 bases). The germline V and J ends were trimmed by 2 bases and 4 bases, with 9 bases remaining between them. The CDR3 contains 13 residues. CDR1 is MNHNS and CDR2 is SASEGT in the germline V gene. CDR3 sequence (DNA): TGTGCCAGCAGTGAAAGGGGCTTTTACGAGCAGTACGTC. This codes for CASSERGFYEQYV.